This T cell receptor beta chain derives from a study of PD-L1 blockade in urothelial cancer. About the study: Most patients, about 85% of the roughly 30, were males with bladder-origin cancer. Each blood sample yielded a median of roughly 140,000 T cells. The analyses of blood took place 3 weeks (second dose) and 6 weeks after treatment start.

The CDR3 length is 14 residues. Trimming took 4 bases from V and 5 from J; bases not matched to a gene: 5. The germline V gene has CDR1 SGHDT and CDR2 YYEEEE. This clone was detected only a few times. As to time point: pretreatment peripheral blood. Samples spanned pretreatment and treatment, with 1 to 8 time points per patient. Here immunoSEQ multiplex PCR was the method, and the copy in TCRdb shows in-frame clones only, minus some. The profile shows tens of thousands of clones, over 80% of them singletons. The sequence derives from a woman in her 70s with urothelial cancer. The material sequenced was PBMCs, taken around atezolizumab (anti-PD-L1) treatment. The chain is built from TRBV5-6 and TRBJ1-1; 10 bases match TRBD1. This CDR3 is CASSRRTGGTEAFF. DNA of the CDR3: TGTGCCAGCAGCAGAAGGACAGGGGGGACTGAAGCTTTCTTT.